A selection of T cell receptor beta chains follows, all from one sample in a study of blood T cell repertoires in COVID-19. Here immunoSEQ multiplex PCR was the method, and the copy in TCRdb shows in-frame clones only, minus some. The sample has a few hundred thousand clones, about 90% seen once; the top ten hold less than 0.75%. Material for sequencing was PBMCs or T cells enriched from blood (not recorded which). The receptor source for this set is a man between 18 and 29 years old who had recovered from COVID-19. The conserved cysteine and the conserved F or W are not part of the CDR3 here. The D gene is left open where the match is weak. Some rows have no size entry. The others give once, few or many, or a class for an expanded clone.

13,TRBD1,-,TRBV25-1,ASSELGQGVRGYT
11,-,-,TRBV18,ASSVRQNYGYT
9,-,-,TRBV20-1,SATGQETQY
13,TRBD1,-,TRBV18,ASSPTGGTNTEAF
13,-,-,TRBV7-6,ASSPQGGSGNTIY
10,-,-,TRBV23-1,ASTDSGNTIY
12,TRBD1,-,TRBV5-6,ASSPDRVDGGYT
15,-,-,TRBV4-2,ASSQDLQRVPGNTIY
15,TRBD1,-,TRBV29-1,SVEEWAGQGLKNIQY
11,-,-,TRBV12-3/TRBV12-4,ASRKQENTEAF
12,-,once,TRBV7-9,ASSLAGIGDTQH
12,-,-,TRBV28,ASSLSGNRQPQH
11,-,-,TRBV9,ASSVQDYNEQF
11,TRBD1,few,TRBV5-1,ASSPEARGEAF
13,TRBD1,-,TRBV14,ASSPRQGVFFGYT
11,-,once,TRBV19,ASSRWEDYGYT
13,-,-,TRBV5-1,ASSLSSGVFYGYT
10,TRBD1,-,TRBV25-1,ASSNRGQPQH
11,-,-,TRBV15,ATSTRSQETQY
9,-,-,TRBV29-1,SVEGAGEQY
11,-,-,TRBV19,ASSYTGNQPQH
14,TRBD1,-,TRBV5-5,ASSPRDRQNTGELF
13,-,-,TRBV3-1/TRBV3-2,ASSQTDYSNQPQH
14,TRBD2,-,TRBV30,ASRPGLAVFYNEQF
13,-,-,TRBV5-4,ASSLGPGFNYGYT
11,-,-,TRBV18,ASSPFQNTEAF
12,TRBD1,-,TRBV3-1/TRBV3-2,ASSLHRGGTEAF
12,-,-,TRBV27,ASRIRDFMTEAF
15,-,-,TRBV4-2,ASSQDIPSTRTGELF
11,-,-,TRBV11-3,ASSFAGSTEAF
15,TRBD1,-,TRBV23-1,ASKKLARGQGQYEQY
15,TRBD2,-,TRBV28,AVGTSGSPPNTGELF
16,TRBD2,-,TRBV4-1,ASSQAPQREGRWDEQF
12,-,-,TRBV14,ASSQNRDNYGYT
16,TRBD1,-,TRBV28,ASSPGSTGGGVGETQY
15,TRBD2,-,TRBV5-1,ASSPRLAGGPGREQY
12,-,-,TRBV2,ASSSGGPQETQY
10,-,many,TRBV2,ASSEIRTGAF
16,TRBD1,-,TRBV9,ASSFSGGQPSSYNEQF
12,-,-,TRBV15,ATPTGGDNQPQH
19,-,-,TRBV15,ATSRVNRYLQTTYSNQPQH
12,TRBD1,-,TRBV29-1,SVVGTGQYNEQF